Listed below are T cell receptor beta chains from one sample, sequenced in a study of cytomegalovirus exposure and HLA in healthy donors. Sequencing was performed with immunoSEQ multiplex PCR; in TCRdb, only in-frame clones are kept and a portion is missing. The data hold about 120,000 clones, with 77% observed a single time. Sequenced input: PBMCs. These receptors all come from a human donor in good health. CDR3s include the opening cysteine and the closing phenylalanine or tryptophan. Fields, in order: CDR3 protein, CDR3 DNA, clone size, D gene, V gene, J gene. D genes are given only for firm matches. Size tells how often a clone was seen (once, few, many) or the class of an expanded clone, and some rows leave it out.

cdr3_aa: CASSLTVNTEAFF; cdr3_nt: TGTGCCAGCAGCCTGACAGTTAACACTGAAGCTTTCTTT; clone_size: -; d_call: -; v_call: TRBV7-9; j_call: TRBJ1-1
cdr3_aa: CASSEAWGDEQYF; cdr3_nt: TGTGCCAGCAGTGAAGCGTGGGGCGACGAGCAGTACTTC; clone_size: -; d_call: -; v_call: TRBV2; j_call: TRBJ2-7
cdr3_aa: CAISEDRGSQTEAFF; cdr3_nt: TGTGCCATCAGTGAGGATAGGGGGAGCCAAACTGAAGCTTTCTTT; clone_size: -; d_call: -; v_call: TRBV10-3; j_call: TRBJ1-1
cdr3_aa: CASSERITLHF; cdr3_nt: TGTGCCAGCAGTGAGAGGATCACCCTCCACTTT; clone_size: -; d_call: -; v_call: TRBV6-1; j_call: TRBJ1-6
cdr3_aa: CASSPGGARETQYF; cdr3_nt: TGTGCCAGCAGCCCGGGGGGGGCCCGAGAGACCCAGTACTTC; clone_size: -; d_call: TRBD2; v_call: TRBV6-6; j_call: TRBJ2-5
cdr3_aa: CASSPGSGRRTEAFF; cdr3_nt: TGTGCCAGTAGCCCAGGGTCCGGGAGGAGAACTGAAGCTTTCTTT; clone_size: -; d_call: -; v_call: TRBV28; j_call: TRBJ1-1
cdr3_aa: CASSKTLLIDRDYGYTF; cdr3_nt: TGTGCCAGCAGCAAAACCCTCCTTATAGACAGGGACTATGGCTACACCTTC; clone_size: -; d_call: -; v_call: TRBV21-1; j_call: TRBJ1-2
cdr3_aa: CASSINPGYQPQHF; cdr3_nt: TGTGCCAGTAGTATAAATCCGGGGTATCAGCCCCAGCATTTT; clone_size: -; d_call: -; v_call: TRBV19; j_call: TRBJ1-5
cdr3_aa: CASSSTSRAYNEQFF; cdr3_nt: TGTGCCAGCAGTTCGACTAGCAGAGCCTACAATGAGCAGTTCTTC; clone_size: once; d_call: TRBD2; v_call: TRBV27; j_call: TRBJ2-1
cdr3_aa: CASSTGTSGRAYEQYF; cdr3_nt: TGTGCCAGCAGCACAGGGACTAGCGGGAGGGCCTACGAGCAGTACTTC; clone_size: -; d_call: TRBD2; v_call: TRBV5-4; j_call: TRBJ2-7
cdr3_aa: CASSEAFGAGGHNEQFF; cdr3_nt: TGTGCCAGCAGTGAGGCCTTTGGAGCGGGAGGGCACAATGAGCAGTTCTTC; clone_size: -; d_call: TRBD2; v_call: TRBV6-1; j_call: TRBJ2-1
cdr3_aa: CAIRESATDNQPQHF; cdr3_nt: TGTGCCATCAGAGAGAGTGCTACAGATAATCAGCCCCAGCATTTT; clone_size: -; d_call: -; v_call: TRBV10-3; j_call: TRBJ1-5
cdr3_aa: CASSSSGTGVYEQYF; cdr3_nt: TGTGCCAGCAGCTCTAGCGGGACCGGGGTTTACGAGCAGTACTTC; clone_size: -; d_call: TRBD2; v_call: TRBV5-4; j_call: TRBJ2-7
cdr3_aa: CAISAQSATNEKLFF; cdr3_nt: TGTGCCATCAGTGCACAGAGTGCAACTAATGAAAAACTGTTTTTT; clone_size: -; d_call: -; v_call: TRBV10-3; j_call: TRBJ1-4
cdr3_aa: CASSIVQGRTGELFF; cdr3_nt: TGTGCCAGTAGTATTGTACAGGGACGGACCGGGGAGCTGTTTTTT; clone_size: few; d_call: -; v_call: TRBV19; j_call: TRBJ2-2
cdr3_aa: CATSRLDIIYEQYF; cdr3_nt: TGTGCCACCAGCAGGTTGGACATTATCTACGAGCAGTACTTC; clone_size: few; d_call: -; v_call: TRBV15; j_call: TRBJ2-7
cdr3_aa: CASSKVTVTDTQYF; cdr3_nt: TGTGCCAGCAGTAAGGTGACTGTCACAGATACGCAGTATTTT; clone_size: -; d_call: -; v_call: TRBV27; j_call: TRBJ2-3
cdr3_aa: CASSPIGGTGGAANTGELFF; cdr3_nt: TGTGCCAGCAGCCCAATAGGGGGGACAGGGGGCGCCGCGAACACCGGGGAGCTGTTTTTT; clone_size: -; d_call: TRBD1; v_call: TRBV4-2; j_call: TRBJ2-2
cdr3_aa: CASSLVVAANTEAFF; cdr3_nt: TGTGCCAGCAGCTTAGTGGTAGCCGCGAACACTGAAGCTTTCTTT; clone_size: -; d_call: -; v_call: TRBV7-2; j_call: TRBJ1-1
cdr3_aa: CASSVGEGLRQETQYF; cdr3_nt: TGTGCCAGCAGCGTAGGAGAGGGTCTCCGCCAAGAGACCCAGTACTTC; clone_size: once; d_call: -; v_call: TRBV9; j_call: TRBJ2-5
cdr3_aa: CASSLGGGPTNEKLFF; cdr3_nt: TGTGCCAGCAGCTTAGGTGGCGGCCCAACTAATGAAAAACTGTTTTTT; clone_size: -; d_call: -; v_call: TRBV7-9; j_call: TRBJ1-4
cdr3_aa: CASSYGEMSYEQYF; cdr3_nt: TGTGCCAGCAGTTACGGAGAGATGTCCTACGAGCAGTACTTC; clone_size: -; d_call: -; v_call: TRBV6-6; j_call: TRBJ2-7
cdr3_aa: CASSPGQGISGANVLTF; cdr3_nt: TGTGCCAGCTCCCCGGGACAGGGGATCTCTGGGGCCAACGTCCTGACTTTC; clone_size: few; d_call: TRBD1; v_call: TRBV9; j_call: TRBJ2-6
cdr3_aa: CASSPDTSTDTQYF; cdr3_nt: TGCGCCAGCAGCCCGGACACCAGCACAGATACGCAGTATTTT; clone_size: -; d_call: -; v_call: TRBV5-1; j_call: TRBJ2-3
cdr3_aa: CASSLRTSGSHNEQFF; cdr3_nt: TGTGCCAGCAGCTTACGCACTAGCGGGAGCCACAATGAGCAGTTCTTC; clone_size: -; d_call: TRBD2; v_call: TRBV7-9; j_call: TRBJ2-1
cdr3_aa: CASSVGTPLATDTQYF; cdr3_nt: TGTGCCAGCAGCGTAGGAACCCCCCTAGCCACAGATACGCAGTATTTT; clone_size: -; d_call: -; v_call: TRBV9; j_call: TRBJ2-3
cdr3_aa: CASSPHRDSTLQYF; cdr3_nt: TGTGCCAGCTCACCCCACCGGGACTCGACACTTCAGTACTTC; clone_size: -; d_call: -; v_call: TRBV18; j_call: TRBJ2-7
cdr3_aa: CSVQQGVGTEAFF; cdr3_nt: TGCAGCGTCCAACAGGGGGTGGGCACTGAAGCTTTCTTT; clone_size: -; d_call: TRBD1; v_call: TRBV29-1; j_call: TRBJ1-1
cdr3_aa: CASSPGASGTTDTQYF; cdr3_nt: TGTGCCAGCAGCCCAGGGGCTAGCGGGACCACAGATACGCAGTATTTT; clone_size: -; d_call: TRBD2; v_call: TRBV11-2; j_call: TRBJ2-3
cdr3_aa: CASSLGLRDTF; cdr3_nt: TGTGCCAGCAGCCTCGGACTCCGAGACACCTTC; clone_size: once; d_call: -; v_call: TRBV7-2; j_call: TRBJ1-2
cdr3_aa: CASSVTVRPYQPQHF; cdr3_nt: TGTGCCAGTAGCGTCACAGTCAGGCCCTATCAGCCCCAGCATTTT; clone_size: -; d_call: -; v_call: TRBV19; j_call: TRBJ1-5
cdr3_aa: CASSPEGQRLYGYTF; cdr3_nt: TGTGCCAGCAGCCCAGAGGGACAGCGACTCTATGGCTACACCTTC; clone_size: -; d_call: TRBD1; v_call: TRBV9; j_call: TRBJ1-2
cdr3_aa: CASSIVVLSLAGVYNEQFF; cdr3_nt: TGTGCCAGTAGTATAGTAGTCCTCTCACTAGCGGGGGTATACAATGAGCAGTTCTTC; clone_size: -; d_call: TRBD2; v_call: TRBV19; j_call: TRBJ2-1
cdr3_aa: CASSHPDRGGTYEQYF; cdr3_nt: TGTGCCAGCAGCCACCCGGACAGGGGAGGAACCTACGAGCAGTACTTC; clone_size: once; d_call: TRBD1; v_call: TRBV16; j_call: TRBJ2-7
cdr3_aa: CASSETETYGYTF; cdr3_nt: TGTGCCAGCAGTGAAACAGAAACCTATGGCTACACCTTC; clone_size: -; d_call: -; v_call: TRBV6-5; j_call: TRBJ1-2
cdr3_aa: CASSSGLNTEAFF; cdr3_nt: TGTGCCAGTAGTTCAGGGTTGAACACTGAAGCTTTCTTT; clone_size: -; d_call: -; v_call: TRBV19; j_call: TRBJ1-1
cdr3_aa: CSSSKAGAGARETQYF; cdr3_nt: TGTTCCAGCAGCAAAGCCGGGGCAGGGGCAAGGGAGACCCAGTACTTC; clone_size: -; d_call: -; v_call: TRBV7-9; j_call: TRBJ2-5
cdr3_aa: CASTRQSVPQETQYF; cdr3_nt: TGTGCCAGCACGCGACAGTCGGTCCCCCAAGAGACCCAGTACTTC; clone_size: -; d_call: -; v_call: TRBV6-5; j_call: TRBJ2-5
cdr3_aa: CASSPGHHQETQYF; cdr3_nt: TGCGCCAGCAGCCCGGGACACCACCAAGAGACCCAGTACTTC; clone_size: once; d_call: -; v_call: TRBV5-1; j_call: TRBJ2-5
cdr3_aa: CASSPNRSPEAFF; cdr3_nt: TGTGCCAGCTCTCCCAACAGGTCTCCTGAAGCTTTCTTT; clone_size: -; d_call: -; v_call: TRBV18; j_call: TRBJ1-1
cdr3_aa: CASSLETSEAEQYF; cdr3_nt: TGTGCCAGCAGCTTGGAGACTAGTGAAGCCGAGCAGTACTTC; clone_size: once; d_call: -; v_call: TRBV5-4; j_call: TRBJ2-7
cdr3_aa: CASSLTFLSYEQYF; cdr3_nt: TGTGCCAGCAGCCTCACATTCCTCTCCTACGAGCAGTACTTC; clone_size: -; d_call: -; v_call: TRBV11-3; j_call: TRBJ2-7
cdr3_aa: CASSLTVNTEAFF; cdr3_nt: TGCGCCAGCAGCCTAACAGTGAACACTGAAGCTTTCTTT; clone_size: -; d_call: -; v_call: TRBV5-1; j_call: TRBJ1-1
cdr3_aa: CASSLGGVNQPQHF; cdr3_nt: TGTGCCAGCTCTTTGGGGGGTGTGAATCAGCCCCAGCATTTT; clone_size: -; d_call: -; v_call: TRBV6-1; j_call: TRBJ1-5
cdr3_aa: CASSPRQIAPEAFF; cdr3_nt: TGTGCCAGCTCACCACGACAGATCGCTCCTGAAGCTTTCTTT; clone_size: -; d_call: -; v_call: TRBV18; j_call: TRBJ1-1
cdr3_aa: CASSLEHSSDTQYF; cdr3_nt: TGCGCCAGCAGCTTGGAGCATAGCTCAGATACGCAGTATTTT; clone_size: -; d_call: -; v_call: TRBV5-1; j_call: TRBJ2-3
cdr3_aa: CASSPSGGTREAFF; cdr3_nt: TGTGCCAGCAGCCCCTCAGGGGGGACTAGGGAAGCTTTCTTT; clone_size: -; d_call: TRBD1; v_call: TRBV28; j_call: TRBJ1-1
cdr3_aa: CASSGQGLNEQFF; cdr3_nt: TGTGCCAGCAGCGGGCAGGGGTTGAATGAGCAGTTCTTC; clone_size: -; d_call: -; v_call: TRBV6-1; j_call: TRBJ2-1
cdr3_aa: CASNVAGLPNTEAFF; cdr3_nt: TGTGCCAGCAACGTCGCGGGACTGCCGAACACTGAAGCTTTCTTT; clone_size: -; d_call: -; v_call: TRBV5-8; j_call: TRBJ1-1
cdr3_aa: CASSVGRSGGTEAFF; cdr3_nt: TGTGCCAGCAGCGTTGGGAGGTCAGGGGGCACTGAAGCTTTCTTT; clone_size: few; d_call: TRBD1; v_call: TRBV9; j_call: TRBJ1-1
cdr3_aa: CASSYGTKSEAFF; cdr3_nt: TGTGCCAGCAGTTACGGGACAAAATCCGAAGCTTTCTTT; clone_size: -; d_call: -; v_call: TRBV6-6; j_call: TRBJ1-1
cdr3_aa: CASSQTGGPPQYF; cdr3_nt: TGCGCCAGCAGCCAAACAGGGGGCCCCCCCCAGTACTTC; clone_size: -; d_call: TRBD1; v_call: TRBV4-1; j_call: TRBJ2-5
cdr3_aa: CASILSRGDQPQHF; cdr3_nt: TGTGCCAGCATTCTTAGCCGGGGGGATCAGCCCCAGCATTTT; clone_size: -; d_call: -; v_call: TRBV28; j_call: TRBJ1-5